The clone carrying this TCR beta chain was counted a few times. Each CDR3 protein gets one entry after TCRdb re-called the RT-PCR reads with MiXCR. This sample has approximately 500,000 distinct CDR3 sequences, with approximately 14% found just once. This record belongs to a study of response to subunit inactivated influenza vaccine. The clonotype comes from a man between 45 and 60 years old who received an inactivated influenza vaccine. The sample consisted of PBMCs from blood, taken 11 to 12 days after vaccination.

This CDR3 reads CASSFRVAGGSGANVLTF. Written as DNA, the CDR3 is TGTGCCAGCAGCTTTCGTGTAGCGGGGGGCTCTGGGGCCAACGTCCTGACTTTC. This sequence joins TRBV11-2 and TRBJ2-6; 10 bases line up with TRBD2. Germline CDR1 is SGHAT and CDR2 is FQNNGV. The V gene end was trimmed by 3 bases and the J gene end by 0 bases; junction bases not matched to a gene: 5. The length of the CDR3 is 18 residues.